The 20 T cell receptor beta chains below were found in one sample sequenced in a study of Ad26.COV2.S vaccination and SARS-CoV-2 variants. Treatment: roughly 20 received Ad26.COV2.S at low or high dose, single or two shots; several received placebo; per-sample allocation not given. Specimen acquisition occurred on day 63 following the initial vaccine or placebo injection. The repertoire was sequenced with immunoSEQ multiplex PCR; TCRdb's copy has only in-frame clones and lacks some. This repertoire shows about 390,000 clones, less than 90% found once; its top ten account for approximately 3.7%. The sequences come from peripheral blood, collected in a trial of Ad26.COV2.S vaccine versus placebo. The receptor source for this set is a person aged 18-60 years who received the Ad26.COV2.S COVID-19 vaccine or a placebo.

The V call is TRBV13, the J call TRBJ2-2; D unclear. Germline V gene data show CDR1 as PRHDT and CDR2 as FYEKMQ (reference sequence). The V end was cut by 6 bases, the J end by 5 bases, with 16 bases between. The CDR3 consists of 15 residues. The CDR3 DNA reads TGTGCCAGCAGTTTCAACAAGAAGGAGACCGGGGAGCTGTTTTTT. It encodes CASSFNKKETGELFF.

The J gene is TRBJ1-2, the V gene TRBV19; unclear D gene. The CDR3 contains 12 residues. Germline-derived CDR1 and CDR2 are LNHDA and SQIVND (reference sequence). The V end was cut by 4 bases, the J end by 8 bases, with 11 bases between. CDR3 sequence (DNA): TGTGCCAGTAGTACCCGGATCGGGGGCTACACCTTC. Its translation: CASSTRIGGYTF.

The chain links TRBV9 to TRBJ1-1, with 7 positions matching TRBD1. J gave up 5 bases and V 3 bases, and 7 bases lay outside the gene matches. Germline loops: CDR1 SGDLS, CDR2 YYNGEE. The CDR3 contains 14 residues. The CDR3 spells CASSAQTGRTEAFF. As DNA, the CDR3 is TGTGCCAGCAGCGCTCAGACAGGGAGGACTGAAGCTTTCTTT.

V and J are TRBV6-2 or TRBV6-3 and TRBJ2-5; 8 nucleotides match TRBD2. The germline CDR1 and CDR2 sequences are MNHEY and SVGEGT. The CDR3 is made up of 17 amino acids. The V gene end was trimmed by 2 bases and the J gene end by 5 bases; junction bases not matched to a gene: 13. CDR3: CASSYPSRGGEVETQYF. The CDR3 region has the DNA TGTGCCAGCAGTTACCCAAGCCGGGGGGGCGAGGTGGAGACCCAGTACTTC.

The chain joins TRBV7-6 to TRBJ2-3, with D possibly matching TRBD1 (7 bases). The CDR3 has 15 amino acids. Germline V gene data show CDR1 as SGHVS and CDR2 as FNYEAQ. The V end lost 5 bases, the J end lost 2 bases, and 14 bases lay between the germline ends. This chain's CDR3 is CASSAGQSLTDTQYF. CDR3 coding DNA: TGTGCCAGCAGCGCGGGACAGTCTCTCACAGATACGCAGTATTTT.

The rearrangement links TRBV4-1 to TRBJ1-3; 7 bases agree with TRBD1. V lost 4 bases, J lost 0 bases, and 9 bases stayed unmatched. CDR1 MGHRA and CDR2 YSYEKL come from the germline V gene. This CDR3 region has 17 residues. CDR3 residues: CASSRGGVVASGNTIYF. CDR3 in DNA: TGCGCCAGCAGCCGAGGGGGCGTAGTAGCCTCTGGAAACACCATATATTTT.

The J gene is TRBJ1-1, the V gene TRBV19, with D perhaps matching TRBD1 (5 bases). Trimming pared 6 bases from V and 5 bases from J, leaving 13 bases between. The length of the CDR3 is 13 residues. The germline gives CDR1 LNHDA, CDR2 SQIVND (reference sequence). For the CDR3, the DNA is TGTGCCAGTAGCGTCGGGAGGGGAACTGAAGCTTTCTTT. This codes for CASSVGRGTEAFF.

V gene TRBV7-2 combines with J gene TRBJ2-1; possible D gene TRBD1, 5 bases. Germline loops: CDR1 SGHTA, CDR2 FQGNSA. This CDR3 has 12 amino acids. V was trimmed by 5 bases and J by 8 bases, leaving 10 bases between them. CDR3 sequence: CASSGRVDEQFF. The CDR3 nucleotides read TGTGCCAGCAGCGGCAGGGTAGATGAGCAGTTCTTC.

V is TRBV11-2 and J is TRBJ2-7; 8 bases fit TRBD2. Per germline, CDR1 SGHAT and CDR2 FQNNGV. This CDR3 is 14 amino acids long. Trimming cost V 5 bases and J 2 bases; bases outside gene matches: 5. CDR3 in amino acids: CASSITGGPYEQYF. The CDR3 DNA reads TGTGCCAGCAGCATAACGGGGGGGCCCTACGAGCAGTACTTC.

The V gene is TRBV2, the J gene TRBJ2-7; 9 bases match TRBD2. The ends lost 4 bases at V and 3 bases at J; junction bases unmatched: 7. CDR3 length: 15 amino acids. Per germline, CDR1 SNHLY and CDR2 FYNNEI. This chain's CDR3 is CASSVVSGGNYEQYF. The CDR3 nucleotides read TGTGCCAGCAGTGTAGTTAGCGGGGGTAACTACGAGCAGTACTTC.

Details on this clone: At the DNA level, this CDR3 is encoded by other sequences in the same sample as well. This chain uses TRBV6-5 with TRBJ1-1, with 7 bases that match TRBD1. J was trimmed by 0 bases and V by 6 bases; bases with no gene match: 1. This CDR3 region has 13 residues. CDR1 is MNHEY and CDR2 is SVGAGI in the germline V gene. The CDR3: CASRQGMNTEAFF. As DNA, the CDR3 is TGTGCCAGCAGACAGGGGATGAACACTGAAGCTTTCTTT.

This chain links TRBV18 with TRBJ2-7; 9 nucleotides match TRBD1. Germline V CDR1 and CDR2: KGHSH, LQKENI. V lost 3 bases and J lost 4; bases outside the gene matches: 7. CDR3 size: 15 residues. The CDR3 region is CASSPSLTGGYEQYF. The CDR3 region has the DNA TGTGCCAGCTCACCCAGTCTGACAGGGGGTTACGAGCAGTACTTC.

The rearrangement joins TRBV25-1 to TRBJ1-5; D not resolved. CDR1 is MGHDK and CDR2 is SYGVNS in the germline V gene. The CDR3 has 14 amino acids. The germline V and J ends were trimmed by 2 bases and 4 bases, with 9 bases remaining between them. The CDR3 DNA sequence: TGTGCCAGCAGTGAACAGGACGGGAATCAGCCCCAGCATTTT. Amino acid sequence: CASSEQDGNQPQHF.

The genes are TRBV6-5 and TRBJ1-1; 7 bases are a match to TRBD1. The germline CDR1 and CDR2 sequences are MNHEY and SVGAGI. CDR3 size: 15 residues. The V and J ends lost 2 bases and 5 bases, in that order; junction bases with no gene match: 8. CDR3 residues: CASSYEGAGATEAFF. CDR3 DNA: TGTGCCAGCAGTTACGAGGGGGCGGGTGCTACTGAAGCTTTCTTT.

This sequence joins TRBV3-1 (or the pseudogene TRBV3-2) and TRBJ2-2; D could derive from TRBD1 or TRBD2 (5 bases each). This CDR3 region has 16 residues. The V end lost 4 bases, the J end lost 5 bases, and 17 bases lay between the germline ends. Germline V gene lookup returns CDR1 LGHDT and CDR2 YNNKEL (reference sequence). Here the CDR3 DNA reads TGTGCCAGCAGCCCTCCCAGAGGGGAACGTACCGGGGAGCTGTTTTTT. Amino acid sequence: CASSPPRGERTGELFF.

This clone was seen a single time. The chain employs TRBV3-1 (or the pseudogene TRBV3-2) and TRBJ1-5; D gene uncertain. Trimming shortened V by 0 bases and J by 6 bases, and 6 bases separated the two germline ends. The CDR3 is 13 residues long. In germline, CDR1 is LGHDT, CDR2 YNNKEL (reference sequence). CDR3 in DNA: TGTGCCAGCAGCCAAGACGTCGGTCAGCCCCAGCATTTT. Its protein is CASSQDVGQPQHF.

The rearrangement joins TRBV19 to TRBJ1-1, with a tentative D call TRBD1 (5 bases). Trimming removed 2 bases from V and 0 bases from J, with 16 bases in between. This CDR3 contains 17 residues. CDR1 is LNHDA and CDR2 is SQIVND in the germline V gene (reference sequence). Written as DNA, the CDR3 is TGTGCCAGTAGTATATGGCGCCAGGGAGGCATGAACACTGAAGCTTTCTTT. Translating it yields CASSIWRQGGMNTEAFF.

The chain is built from TRBV19 and TRBJ1-2; the D is unclear. V was cut by 2 bases and J by 2 bases, with 6 bases left in between. Per germline, CDR1 LNHDA and CDR2 SQIVND (reference sequence). The CDR3 extends over 13 amino acids. CDR3 sequence: CASSIRGNYGYTF. CDR3 coding DNA: TGTGCCAGTAGTATACGAGGGAACTATGGCTACACCTTC.

J is TRBJ2-1 and V is TRBV30; D unclear. The CDR3 runs 12 residues. From germline, CDR1 is GTSNPN and CDR2 SVGIG (reference sequence). The germline V and J ends were trimmed by 4 bases and 6 bases, with 10 bases remaining between them. This CDR3 is CAWKRVSNEQFF. In nucleotides, the CDR3 is TGTGCCTGGAAACGGGTCTCCAATGAGCAGTTCTTC.

V gene TRBV19 combines with J gene TRBJ1-1, with D perhaps TRBD1 (5 bases). Per the germline V gene, CDR1 is LNHDA and CDR2 is SQIVND (reference sequence). V dropped 8 bases and J dropped 3 bases, with 16 bases sitting between them. The CDR3 loop spans 14 amino acids. The CDR3 is CASVAQGRDTEAFF. CDR3 DNA: TGTGCCAGTGTCGCGCAGGGACGTGACACTGAAGCTTTCTTT.